These T cell receptor beta chains were read from a single sample in a study of radiotherapy plus CTLA-4 blockade in lung cancer. Clones were read by immunoSEQ multiplex PCR, and TCRdb kept only the in-frame ones, dropping some. This sample has around 130,000 clones, with approximately 90% found just once. Sequencing used peripheral blood, obtained from a patient treated with radiotherapy plus ipilimumab. The receptor source for this set is a human donor with non-small cell lung cancer that progressed on radiotherapy plus ipilimumab. Both conserved end residues are part of each CDR3. D genes are given only for firm matches. Some rows have no size entry. The others give once, few or many, or a class for an expanded clone.

-	-	TRBV15	TRBJ1-2	CATSSGQNYGYTF	TGTGCCACCAGCAGCGGGCAGAACTATGGCTACACCTTC
-	-	TRBV5-1	TRBJ2-3	CASSKADTDTQYF	TGCGCCAGCAGTAAGGCCGACACAGATACGCAGTATTTT
-	-	TRBV5-4	TRBJ2-3	CASSLGGMGDTQYF	TGTGCCAGCAGCTTGGGCGGGATGGGAGATACGCAGTATTTT
-	-	TRBV5-1	TRBJ2-2	CASRGPSSLFRSGAGELFF	TGCGCCAGCAGAGGGCCCAGCAGCTTGTTCCGATCGGGGGCCGGGGAGCTGTTTTTT
-	-	TRBV6-5	TRBJ1-2	CASSYRKFGTIYGYTF	TGTGCCAGCAGTTACCGAAAATTCGGCACGATCTATGGCTACACCTTC
-	-	TRBV5-1	TRBJ2-2	CASSLGGKTGELFF	TGCGCCAGCAGCTTGGGTGGGAAGACCGGGGAGCTGTTTTTT
-	-	TRBV5-6	TRBJ2-7	CASSLRRYSYEQYF	TGTGCCAGCAGCTTGCGCAGGTACTCCTACGAGCAGTACTTC
-	-	TRBV7-9	TRBJ2-1	CASSLARGFNEQFF	TGTGCCAGCAGCTTAGCGCGAGGGTTTAATGAGCAGTTCTTC
-	once	TRBV25-1	TRBJ2-3	CASSGRGLSTDTQYF	TGTGCCAGCAGTGGACGGGGGCTTAGCACAGATACGCAGTATTTT
-	-	TRBV5-6	TRBJ2-1	CASSLTRAGEQFF	TGTGCCAGCAGCTTGACCAGAGCTGGTGAGCAGTTCTTC
-	-	TRBV2	TRBJ1-1	CASSEGRGRGTEAFF	TGTGCCAGCAGTGAAGGGAGGGGTAGGGGCACTGAAGCTTTCTTT
-	-	TRBV11-3	TRBJ2-7	CASTNTQGYEQYF	TGTGCCAGCACCAACACTCAGGGATACGAGCAGTACTTC
TRBD2	-	TRBV5-1	TRBJ2-5	CASNPNGREETQYF	TGCGCCAGCAACCCGAACGGGAGGGAAGAGACCCAGTACTTC
-	once	TRBV5-4	TRBJ1-1	CASSPYSGTKNTEAFF	TGTGCCAGCAGCCCGTATTCCGGGACAAAAAACACTGAAGCTTTCTTT
TRBD2	-	TRBV9	TRBJ2-2	CASSVVLAGGLDTGELFF	TGTGCCAGCAGCGTAGTACTAGCGGGAGGGCTGGACACCGGGGAGCTGTTTTTT
-	-	TRBV14	TRBJ1-2	CASSQDFTTNHYGYTF	TGTGCCAGCAGCCAAGATTTTACAACTAACCACTATGGCTACACCTTC
-	-	TRBV18	TRBJ2-7	CASSPRDEQYF	TGTGCCAGCTCACCCAGAGACGAGCAGTACTTC
TRBD2	-	TRBV5-1	TRBJ2-3	CASSTGLAGGFRTDTQYF	TGCGCCAGCAGCACAGGACTAGCGGGAGGATTTAGGACAGATACGCAGTATTTT
-	-	TRBV30	TRBJ1-2	CAWDSATYGYTF	TGTGCCTGGGATTCGGCGACCTATGGCTACACCTTC
-	-	TRBV6-6	TRBJ2-7	CASSRQGSYEQYF	TGTGCCAGCAGCCGGCAAGGGTCCTACGAGCAGTACTTC
-	-	TRBV5-4	TRBJ2-5	CASSRPPQETQYF	TGTGCCAGCAGCCGTCCCCCACAAGAGACCCAGTACTTC
TRBD2	-	TRBV7-7	TRBJ2-2	CASSLAGQSNTGELFF	TGTGCTAGCAGCTTAGCGGGCCAGTCCAACACCGGGGAGCTGTTTTTT
-	-	TRBV12-5	TRBJ2-3	CASGLITLGGTQYF	TGTGCTAGTGGTTTGATAACACTGGGTGGTACGCAGTATTTT
-	-	TRBV25-1	TRBJ2-1	CASSGETRGQDEQFF	TGTGCCAGCAGTGGCGAGACTAGAGGTCAGGATGAGCAGTTCTTC
TRBD1	-	TRBV27	TRBJ1-1	CASSHTGVMNTEAFF	TGTGCCAGCAGTCACACAGGGGTGATGAACACTGAAGCTTTCTTT
-	-	TRBV21-1	TRBJ2-2	CASSKGAATGGNTGELFF	TGTGCCAGCAGCAAAGGGGCGGCTACAGGGGGCAACACCGGGGAGCTGTTTTTT
-	-	TRBV2	TRBJ1-5	CASSRLGINQPQHF	TGTGCCAGCAGTAGATTGGGAATCAATCAGCCCCAGCATTTT
-	-	TRBV2	TRBJ2-6	CASSEAEGGRGANVLTF	TGTGCCAGCAGTGAAGCGGAGGGAGGTAGAGGGGCCAACGTCCTGACTTTC
TRBD1	-	TRBV4-1	TRBJ2-7	CASSQAGQGNYEQYF	TGCGCCAGCAGCCAAGCCGGACAGGGAAACTACGAGCAGTACTTC
TRBD2	-	TRBV4-2	TRBJ2-3	CASSQDRGGGSRDTQYF	TGTGCCAGCAGCCAAGATAGGGGCGGCGGGAGCCGAGATACGCAGTATTTT
-	-	TRBV28	TRBJ1-5	CASAMGLGSNQPQHF	TGTGCCAGCGCGATGGGCCTCGGTAGCAATCAGCCCCAGCATTTT
TRBD1	-	TRBV9	TRBJ1-2	CASSVGAGPPGGNGYTF	TGTGCCAGCAGCGTAGGGGCCGGGCCCCCAGGGGGGAATGGCTACACCTTC
TRBD2	-	TRBV4-2	TRBJ2-7	CASSQSTSGPIYEQYF	TGTGCCAGCAGCCAATCCACTAGCGGCCCTATCTACGAGCAGTACTTC
TRBD1	once	TRBV2	TRBJ2-5	CASSYRGRETQYF	TGTGCCAGCAGTTACAGGGGGCGGGAGACCCAGTACTTC
TRBD2	-	TRBV15	TRBJ2-5	CATSNLGTSGQETQYF	TGTGCCACCAGCAACCTGGGGACTAGCGGCCAAGAGACCCAGTACTTC
-	-	TRBV7-3	TRBJ2-5	CASSLSTSRKETQYF	TGTGCCAGCAGCTTAAGCACTAGCAGAAAAGAGACCCAGTACTTC
TRBD1	-	TRBV2	TRBJ1-2	CASRVDRGRNYGYTF	TGTGCCAGCAGAGTAGACAGGGGGCGTAACTATGGCTACACCTTC
-	-	TRBV2	TRBJ2-2	CASSHRETGELFF	TGTGCCAGCAGTCATAGGGAAACCGGGGAGCTGTTTTTT
-	few	TRBV7-9	TRBJ1-2	CASSYPGTGYTF	TGTGCCAGCAGCTACCCTGGGACGGGCTACACCTTC
TRBD1	-	TRBV5-1	TRBJ2-6	CASMRGPSSGANVLTF	TGCGCCAGCATGAGGGGGCCAAGCTCTGGGGCCAACGTCCTGACTTTC
-	-	TRBV18	TRBJ1-5	CASSPRRGVGDQPQHF	TGTGCCAGCTCACCACGGAGGGGGGTAGGAGATCAGCCCCAGCATTTT
-	few	TRBV7-6	TRBJ1-3	CASSYGNSGNTIYF	TGTGCCAGCAGCTATGGGAACTCTGGAAACACCATATATTTT
-	-	TRBV20-1	TRBJ1-1	CSAQMNTEAFF	TGCAGTGCGCAAATGAACACTGAAGCTTTCTTT
-	few	TRBV6-6	TRBJ1-3	CASTFGTSSGNTIYF	TGTGCCAGCACCTTCGGTACCTCCTCTGGAAACACCATATATTTT
-	few	TRBV7-9	TRBJ1-1	CASSHSGQGNTEAFF	TGTGCCAGCAGCCACTCGGGGCAAGGGAACACTGAAGCTTTCTTT
-	-	TRBV23-1	TRBJ2-7	CASSQSRTTALSPYEQYF	TGCGCCAGCAGTCAATCTAGGACCACAGCTTTATCCCCCTACGAGCAGTACTTC
TRBD1	-	TRBV6-5	TRBJ1-2	CASSSRRTGLTDGYTF	TGTGCCAGCAGTTCCCGGCGGACAGGGCTAACTGATGGCTACACCTTC
-	-	TRBV14	TRBJ1-4	CASSQDLKPNEKLFF	TGTGCCAGCAGCCAAGACCTAAAGCCAAATGAAAAACTGTTTTTT
TRBD2	-	TRBV12-5	TRBJ2-1	CASGGLAHNEQFF	TGTGCTAGTGGCGGACTAGCGCACAATGAGCAGTTCTTC
-	-	TRBV5-1	TRBJ2-3	CASTNTDTQYF	TGCGCCAGCACCAACACAGATACGCAGTATTTT
-	-	TRBV7-8	TRBJ2-5	CASSGTGAQETQYF	TGTGCCAGCAGCGGCACCGGGGCTCAAGAGACCCAGTACTTC
-	-	TRBV27	TRBJ1-1	CASSKVWGATSTEAFF	TGTGCCAGCAGTAAAGTGTGGGGGGCTACGAGCACTGAAGCTTTCTTT
TRBD2	-	TRBV5-1	TRBJ2-5	CAGSKLAGDGETQYF	TGCGCCGGCAGCAAATTAGCGGGAGACGGGGAGACCCAGTACTTC
-	few	TRBV7-9	TRBJ2-2	CASSLALGVGELFF	TGTGCCAGCAGCTTAGCGTTGGGAGTCGGGGAGCTGTTTTTT
-	-	TRBV7-3	TRBJ2-3	CASSRGGSTDTQYF	TGTGCCAGCTCACGGGGAGGCTCCACAGATACGCAGTATTTT
TRBD1	-	TRBV7-8	TRBJ1-4	CASSPRRGGEKLFF	TGTGCCAGCAGCCCCCGCCGAGGGGGCGAAAAACTGTTTTTT
-	-	TRBV5-1	TRBJ2-5	CASSGAVQETQYF	TGCGCCAGCAGCGGAGCGGTACAAGAGACCCAGTACTTC
TRBD1	-	TRBV9	TRBJ2-5	CASSVRDRGLETQYF	TGTGCCAGCAGCGTAAGGGACAGGGGGCTTGAGACCCAGTACTTC
TRBD2	-	TRBV5-4	TRBJ2-5	CASSLVLAGVETQYF	TGTGCCAGCAGCTTGGTTCTAGCGGGAGTTGAGACCCAGTACTTC
TRBD1	-	TRBV4-2	TRBJ1-2	CASSQDSGTGDGYTF	TGTGCCAGCAGCCAGGACTCCGGGACAGGGGATGGCTACACCTTC